The clone carrying this T cell receptor (beta chain) came up many times. The data derive from a study of cytomegalovirus exposure and HLA in healthy donors. The CDR3 sequence is 15 residues long. The V end lost 7 bases, the J end lost 1 base, and 16 bases lay between the germline ends. The germline V gene encodes CDR1 SNHLY and CDR2 FYNNEI. 13 Jbeta primers and 60 Vbeta primers were used for the PCR. The method was immunoSEQ multiplex PCR; TCRdb's version includes in-frame clones alone and lacks a portion of them. The sample lists about 110,000 clones; around 80% were seen once. The source material was PBMCs. The TCR originated in a young man in good health and CMV-seropositive. The chain carries TRBV2 and TRBJ1-1; weak D call: TRBD1 (6 bases). The CDR3 protein is CASKGGRGPNTEAFF. The CDR3 DNA reads TGTGCCAGCAAAGGGGGGAGGGGACCGAACACTGAAGCTTTCTTT.